This entry lists 23 T cell receptor beta chains sequenced from one sample in a study of cytomegalovirus exposure and HLA in healthy donors. It was with 60 Vbeta and 13 Jbeta primers that the PCR ran. Data came from immunoSEQ multiplex PCR; TCRdb stores just in-frame clones and leaves some out. This table has 150,000 to 200,000 clones, about 75% appearing once. The sample was PBMCs. These receptors all stem from a woman between 50 and 59 years old in good health and CMV-seropositive.

This chain joins TRBV5-8 and TRBJ1-1, with unresolved D. The CDR3 length is 13 residues. Trimming cost V 8 bases and J 3 bases, with 14 bases left between them. Germline assignment: CDR1 SGHTS and CDR2 YDEGEE. The CDR3 is CASSQNTYTEAFF. The CDR3 nucleotides read TGTGCCAGTAGCCAAAACACCTACACTGAAGCTTTCTTT.

The chain couples TRBV11-1 to TRBJ2-1; maybe TRBD2 (6 bases). Per germline, CDR1 SGHAT and CDR2 FQDESV (reference sequence). The V and J ends lost 1 base and 15 bases respectively, with 19 bases between them. The CDR3 extends over 14 amino acids. Written as DNA, the CDR3 is TGTGCCAGCAGCTTAGGGTTTGGGGGGACTGGGATGTTCTTC. It specifies CASSLGFGGTGMFF.

This chain uses TRBV6-5 with TRBJ1-2, with D possibly TRBD1 on 5 matching bases. CDR1 is MNHEY and CDR2 is SVGAGI in the germline V gene. The length of the CDR3 is 13 residues. Between the trimmed V and J ends, which lost 4 bases and 5 bases, there was a span of 11 bases. The CDR3 bases are TGTGCCAGCAGTTGGACAAGGTCGTATGGCTACACCTTC. Protein product: CASSWTRSYGYTF.

V is TRBV18 and J is TRBJ1-2; no definite D call. V gave up 2 bases and J gave up 0 bases, with 13 bases separating them. Germline V gene sequence: CDR1 KGHSH, CDR2 LQKENI. This CDR3 region has 16 residues. The CDR3 nucleotides read TGTGCCAGCTCACCATTCGCGGGTGAAGCTAACTATGGCTACACCTTC. Translating it yields CASSPFAGEANYGYTF.

This sequence joins TRBV5-6 and TRBJ2-5; 10 bases align to TRBD1. Germline CDR1 and CDR2: SGHDT and YYEEEE. The CDR3 extends over 16 amino acids. The V segment lost 0 bases and the J segment 3 bases; nucleotides outside the gene matches: 5. CDR3 loop: CASSLAGQGFEETQYF. The DNA of the CDR3 is TGTGCCAGCAGCTTGGCGGGACAGGGGTTTGAAGAGACCCAGTACTTC.

The sample holds a few counts of this clone. This chain uses TRBV30 with TRBJ1-2; 8 bases match TRBD1. V shed 0 bases and J 3 bases; nucleotides not matched to a gene: 9. The CDR3 spans 16 residues. CDR1 and CDR2 from the germline V gene are GTSNPN and SVGIG (reference sequence). The CDR3 sequence: CAWSVGRGLSYYGYTF. DNA of the CDR3: TGTGCCTGGAGTGTCGGCAGGGGGCTCTCTTACTATGGCTACACCTTC.

The V call is TRBV5-4, the J call TRBJ1-2, with 8 bases fitting TRBD1. After removal of 2 bases from V and 8 bases from J, the junction contained 11 bases not matched to a gene. Per the germline V gene, CDR1 is SGHNT and CDR2 is YYREEE (reference sequence). CDR3 length equals 15 residues. The CDR3 here is CASSFELQGAGGYTF. Here the CDR3 DNA reads TGTGCCAGCAGCTTCGAACTCCAGGGGGCCGGGGGCTACACCTTC.

V and J are TRBV30 and TRBJ2-1; no reliable D call. Deletions cut 3 bases from V and 4 bases from J, with 4 bases between. This CDR3 is built from 11 residues. The V gene's germline CDR1 is GTSNPN and CDR2 SVGIG (reference sequence). CDR3 nucleotide sequence: TGTGCCTGGAGAGAGTACAATGAGCAGTTCTTC. Residues: CAWREYNEQFF.

In its sample, this clone was seen a few times. The V call is TRBV2, the J call TRBJ1-3; the D is unclear. CDR3 size: 13 residues. The germline gives CDR1 SNHLY, CDR2 FYNNEI. Between the trimmed V and J ends, which lost 0 bases and 4 bases, there was a span of 4 bases. The CDR3 nucleotides read TGTGCCAGCAGTGAAGCGCGGGGAAACACCATATATTTT. Amino acid sequence: CASSEARGNTIYF.

This clone was picked up a small number of times. The V and J genes are TRBV5-6 and TRBJ1-1, with TRBD1 matching over 7 bases. Germline trimming cut 4 bases from V and 0 bases from J; bases unmatched to any gene: 3. The CDR3 has 14 amino acids. CDR1 and CDR2 from the germline V gene are SGHDT and YYEEEE. DNA of the CDR3: TGTGCCAGCAGCCTGACAGGGTTGAACACTGAAGCTTTCTTT. Translation: CASSLTGLNTEAFF.

This clone occurred once. The genes are TRBV5-1 and TRBJ1-1, with unresolved D. From germline, CDR1 is SGHRS and CDR2 YFSETQ. This CDR3 region has 15 residues. With 4 bases removed from V and 4 bases from J, the gap between germline ends came to 17 bases. The CDR3 reads CASSRTPQAGTEAFF. The CDR3 DNA is TGCGCCAGCAGCAGAACTCCCCAAGCGGGCACTGAAGCTTTCTTT.

This chain links TRBV5-5 with TRBJ1-3, with 8 bases matching TRBD1. V shed 4 bases, J shed 0 bases, and the junction held 9 bases outside the gene matches. Germline values: CDR1 SGHKS, CDR2 YYEKEE (reference sequence). This CDR3 contains 17 residues. CDR3 in amino acids: CASSQSPGGYSGNTIYF. DNA for the CDR3: TGTGCCAGCAGCCAGAGCCCAGGGGGCTACTCTGGAAACACCATATATTTT. Combining the CDR3 with reference TRBV5-5 and TRBJ1-3 gives the whole variable domain DAGVTQSPTHLIKTRGQQVTLRCSPISGHKSVSWYQQVLGQGPQFIFQYYEKEERGRGNFPDRFSARQFPNYSSELNVNALLLGDSALYLCASSQSPGGYSGNTIYFGEGSWLTVV.

This chain uses TRBV2 with TRBJ2-5; D remains ambiguous. Trimming took off 6 bases at V and 2 bases at J, with 16 bases between the two ends. Germline-derived CDR1 and CDR2 are SNHLY and FYNNEI. This CDR3 is 15 amino acids long. The CDR3 DNA follows: TGTGCCAGCAGCGAACATTTAGAAATACAAGAGACCCAGTACTTC. This sequence encodes CASSEHLEIQETQYF.

The gene calls are TRBV30 and TRBJ1-2; TRBD1 is a possible D gene (5 bases). Trimming left V 2 bases short and J 4 bases short, with 11 bases between. CDR3 size: 13 residues. The germline V gene has CDR1 GTSNPN and CDR2 SVGIG (reference sequence). The CDR3 is CAWSSGGSYGYTF. The CDR3, as DNA: TGTGCCTGGAGTTCGGGGGGGTCCTATGGCTACACCTTC.

CDR3 sequence reads: CASSRGAGVGTEAFF. CDR3 in DNA: TGTGCCAGCAGCCGAGGGGCGGGGGTCGGCACTGAAGCTTTCTTT. V and J are TRBV5-5 and TRBJ1-1, with TRBD1 as a possible D gene (5 bases). The germline V and J ends were trimmed by 4 bases and 4 bases, with 17 bases remaining between them. The CDR3 is made up of 15 amino acids. Germline V gives CDR1 SGHKS, CDR2 YYEKEE (reference sequence).

The chain employs TRBV6-4 and TRBJ2-3; 9 bases match TRBD2. This CDR3 region has 14 residues. Germline assignment: CDR1 MRHNA and CDR2 SNTAGT. The V segment lost 9 bases and the J segment 2 bases; nucleotides outside the gene matches: 6. The CDR3 protein is CASSRTSDTDTQYF. The DNA of the CDR3 is TGTGCCAGTAGCAGGACTAGCGACACAGATACGCAGTATTTT.

The chain joins TRBV29-1 to TRBJ2-7; D is unresolved. V was pared by 3 bases and J by 3 bases, with 9 bases between. The V gene's germline CDR1 is SQVTM and CDR2 ANQGSEA. The CDR3 sequence is 12 residues long. The CDR3: CSVEGRYYEQYF. CDR3 bases: TGCAGCGTTGAGGGCAGATACTACGAGCAGTACTTC.

This chain connects TRBV25-1 to TRBJ1-2; 7 positions match TRBD1. CDR3 length: 14 residues. V was pared by 6 bases and J by 8 bases, with 12 bases of the junction left unmatched. The germline gives CDR1 MGHDK, CDR2 SYGVNS. The CDR3 nucleotides read TGTGCCAGCAGAACCCGACAGGGTAGTGGAGGCTACACCTTC. Translating it yields CASRTRQGSGGYTF.

V gene TRBV5-4 combines with J gene TRBJ1-2; 7 nucleotides agree with TRBD1. Per the germline V gene, CDR1 is SGHNT and CDR2 is YYREEE (reference sequence). The CDR3 length is 15 residues. Germline trimming cut 4 bases from V and 3 bases from J; bases unmatched to any gene: 9. The CDR3 here is CASSKEVGTDYGYTF. CDR3 nucleotides: TGTGCCAGCAGCAAGGAAGTCGGGACAGACTATGGCTACACCTTC.

Only a few counts were recorded for this clone. The chain combines TRBV7-9 with TRBJ2-5, with TRBD1 as a possible D gene (5 bases). The CDR3 sequence is 14 residues long. Looked up from germline, CDR1 is SEHNR and CDR2 is FQNEAQ (reference sequence). The DNA for the CDR3 is TGTGCTACAGCTAGGGGCGGCGAAGAAGAGACCCAGTACTTC. It translates to CATARGGEEETQYF.

The V gene is TRBV30, the J gene TRBJ2-3; 10 nucleotides agree with TRBD2. CDR3 length: 14 amino acids. Germline CDR1 and CDR2: GTSNPN and SVGIG (reference sequence). After removal of 4 bases from V and 3 bases from J, the junction contained 4 bases not matched to a gene. The DNA of the CDR3 is TGTGCCTGGACAGCGGGGGGGCTTACAGATACGCAGTATTTT. Its protein is CAWTAGGLTDTQYF. Based on the CDR3 plus reference TRBV30 and TRBJ2-3, the full variable domain is SQTIHQWPATLVQPVGSPLSLECTVEGTSNPNLYWYRQAAGRGLQLLFYSVGIGQISSEVPQNLSASRPQDRQFILSSKKLLLSDSGFYLCAWTAGGLTDTQYFGPGTRLTVL.

This clone has only one observation. The rearrangement links TRBV5-1 to TRBJ2-3; 8 nucleotides agree with TRBD1. From germline, CDR1 is SGHRS and CDR2 YFSETQ. With V trimmed by 10 bases and J by 2 bases, 9 bases remained unmatched. The CDR3 totals 14 residues. The CDR3 loop is CASNQGAHTDTQYF. CDR3 bases: TGCGCCTCCAACCAGGGGGCGCACACAGATACGCAGTATTTT.

This rearrangement joins TRBV5-6 to TRBJ2-5; TRBD1 might be the D (6 bases). The CDR3 length is 16 residues. V shed 0 bases and J shed 2 bases, with 14 bases lying between them. Germline V CDR1 and CDR2: SGHDT, YYEEEE. DNA of the CDR3: TGTGCCAGCAGCTTGGCCTTAGGGGGTCAGCAAGAGACCCAGTACTTC. This translates into CASSLALGGQQETQYF.